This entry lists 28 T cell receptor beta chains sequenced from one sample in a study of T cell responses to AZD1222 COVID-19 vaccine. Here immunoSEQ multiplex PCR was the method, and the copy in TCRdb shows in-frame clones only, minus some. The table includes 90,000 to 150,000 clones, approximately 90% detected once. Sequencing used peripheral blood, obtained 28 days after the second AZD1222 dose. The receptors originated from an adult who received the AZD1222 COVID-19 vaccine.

The CDR3 nucleotides are TGTGCCTGGAGTGTAAGTTCGGGGGGCCTGGGGCAGCCCCAGCATTTT. Its translation: CAWSVSSGGLGQPQHF. The chain employs TRBV30 and TRBJ1-5; D perhaps matches TRBD1 (6 bases). V dropped 0 bases and J dropped 7 bases, with 19 bases sitting between them. Germline V lookup: CDR1 GTSNPN, CDR2 SVGIG (reference sequence). This CDR3 region has 16 residues.

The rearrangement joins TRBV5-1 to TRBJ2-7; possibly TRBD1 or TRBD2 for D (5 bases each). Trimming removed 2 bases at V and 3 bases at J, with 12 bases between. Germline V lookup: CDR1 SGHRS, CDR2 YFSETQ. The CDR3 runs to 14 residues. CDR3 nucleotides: TGCGCCAGCAGCTTTACCAGGGAGAACTACGAGCAGTACTTC. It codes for CASSFTRENYEQYF.

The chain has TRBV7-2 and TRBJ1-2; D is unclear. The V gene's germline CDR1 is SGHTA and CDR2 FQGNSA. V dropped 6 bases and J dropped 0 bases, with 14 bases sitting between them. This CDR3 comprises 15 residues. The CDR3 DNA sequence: TGTGCCAGCAGGTTAAACGCCGGGACTAACTATGGCTACACCTTC. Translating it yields CASRLNAGTNYGYTF.

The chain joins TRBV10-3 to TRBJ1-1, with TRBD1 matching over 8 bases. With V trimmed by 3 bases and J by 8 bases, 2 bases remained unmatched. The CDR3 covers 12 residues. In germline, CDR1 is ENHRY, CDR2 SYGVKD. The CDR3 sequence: CAISDRDREAFF. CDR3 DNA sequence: TGTGCCATCAGTGATCGGGACAGGGAAGCTTTCTTT.

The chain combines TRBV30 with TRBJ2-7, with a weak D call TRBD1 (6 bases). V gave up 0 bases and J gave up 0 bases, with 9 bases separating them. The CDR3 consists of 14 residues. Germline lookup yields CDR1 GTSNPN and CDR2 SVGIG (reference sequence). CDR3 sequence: CAWSVTGPSYEQYF. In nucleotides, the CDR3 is TGTGCCTGGAGTGTAACAGGGCCCTCCTACGAGCAGTACTTC. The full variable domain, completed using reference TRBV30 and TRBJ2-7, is SQTIHQWPATLVQPVGSPLSLECTVEGTSNPNLYWYRQAAGRGLQLLFYSVGIGQISSEVPQNLSASRPQDRQFILSSKKLLLSDSGFYLCAWSVTGPSYEQYFGPGTRLTVT.

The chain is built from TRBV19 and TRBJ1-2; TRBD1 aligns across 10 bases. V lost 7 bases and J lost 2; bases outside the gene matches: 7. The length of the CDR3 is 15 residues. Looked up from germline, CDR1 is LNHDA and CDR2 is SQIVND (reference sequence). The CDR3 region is CASTRDRGANYGYTF. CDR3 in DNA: TGTGCCAGTACCCGGGACAGGGGAGCAAACTATGGCTACACCTTC.

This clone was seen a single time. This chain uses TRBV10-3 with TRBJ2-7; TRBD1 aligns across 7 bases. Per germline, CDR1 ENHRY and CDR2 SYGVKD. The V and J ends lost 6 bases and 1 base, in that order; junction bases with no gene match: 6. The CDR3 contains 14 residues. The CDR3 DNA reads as TGTGCCATCAGCTGGACAGGCGGGTCCTACGAGCAGTACTTC. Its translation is CAISWTGGSYEQYF.

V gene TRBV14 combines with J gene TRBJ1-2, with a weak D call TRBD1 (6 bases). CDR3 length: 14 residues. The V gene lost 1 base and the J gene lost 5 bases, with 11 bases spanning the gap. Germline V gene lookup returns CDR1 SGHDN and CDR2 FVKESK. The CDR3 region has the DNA TGTGCCAGCAGCCAAGGGGTTGGACAGTATGGCTACACCTTC. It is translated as CASSQGVGQYGYTF.

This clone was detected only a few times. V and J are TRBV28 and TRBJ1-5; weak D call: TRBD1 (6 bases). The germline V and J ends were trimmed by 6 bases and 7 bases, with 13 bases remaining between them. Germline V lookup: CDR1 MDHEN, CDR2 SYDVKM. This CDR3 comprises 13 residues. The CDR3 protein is CASRMGHPQPQHF. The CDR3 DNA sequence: TGTGCCAGCAGAATGGGACACCCCCAGCCCCAGCATTTT.

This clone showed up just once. The CDR3 is CSVGTGHEAFF. The CDR3, as DNA: TGCAGCGTTGGGACAGGCCATGAAGCTTTCTTT. V and J are TRBV29-1 and TRBJ1-1, with 7 bases fitting TRBD1. The CDR3 covers 11 residues. Germline V gene lookup returns CDR1 SQVTM and CDR2 ANQGSEA. V was pared by 4 bases and J by 7 bases, with 3 bases of the junction left unmatched.

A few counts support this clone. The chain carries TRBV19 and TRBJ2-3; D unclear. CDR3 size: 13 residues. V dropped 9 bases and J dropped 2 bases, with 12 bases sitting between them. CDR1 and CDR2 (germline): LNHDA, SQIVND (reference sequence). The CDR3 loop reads CASSRSATDTQYF. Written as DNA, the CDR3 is TGTGCCAGCTCCCGTTCGGCCACAGATACGCAGTATTTT.

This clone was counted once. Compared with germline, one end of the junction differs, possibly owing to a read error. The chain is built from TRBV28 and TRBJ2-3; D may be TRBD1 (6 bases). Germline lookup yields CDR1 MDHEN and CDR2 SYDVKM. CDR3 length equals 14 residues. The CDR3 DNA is TGTGCCAGCAGCTTTGCTGGGGGCACAGGTACGCAGTATTTT. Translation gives CASSFAGGTGTQYF.

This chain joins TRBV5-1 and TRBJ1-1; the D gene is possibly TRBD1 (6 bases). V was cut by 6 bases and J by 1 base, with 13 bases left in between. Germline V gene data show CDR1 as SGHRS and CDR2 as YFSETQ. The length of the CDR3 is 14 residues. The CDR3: CASTTGTPNTEAFF. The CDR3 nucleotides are TGCGCCAGCACCACCGGGACACCGAACACTGAAGCTTTCTTT.

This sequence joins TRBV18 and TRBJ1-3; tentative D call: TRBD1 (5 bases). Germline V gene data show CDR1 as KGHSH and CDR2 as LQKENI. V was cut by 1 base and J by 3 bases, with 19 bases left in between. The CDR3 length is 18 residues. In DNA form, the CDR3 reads TGTGCCAGCTCACCACTTCCGATGGGCAGGGATCTTGGAAACACCATATATTTT. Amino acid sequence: CASSPLPMGRDLGNTIYF. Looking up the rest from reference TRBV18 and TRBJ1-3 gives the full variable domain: NAGVMQNPRHLVRRRGQEARLRCSPMKGHSHVYWYRQLPEEGLKFMVYLQKENIIDESGMPKERFSAEFPKEGPSILRIQQVVRGDSAAYFCASSPLPMGRDLGNTIYFGEGSWLTVV.

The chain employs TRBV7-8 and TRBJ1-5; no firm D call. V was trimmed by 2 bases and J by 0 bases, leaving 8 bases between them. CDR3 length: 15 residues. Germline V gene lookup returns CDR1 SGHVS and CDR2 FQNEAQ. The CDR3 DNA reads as TGTGCCAGCAGCTTAAGCAGACATAGCAATCAGCCCCAGCATTTT. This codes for CASSLSRHSNQPQHF.

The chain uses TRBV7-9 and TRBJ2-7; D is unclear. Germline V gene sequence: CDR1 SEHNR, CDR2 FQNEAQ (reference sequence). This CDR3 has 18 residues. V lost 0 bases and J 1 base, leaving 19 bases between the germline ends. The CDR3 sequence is CASSLAGPGLTSSYEQYF. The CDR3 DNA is TGTGCCAGCAGCTTAGCAGGGCCAGGATTGACTTCTTCCTACGAGCAGTACTTC.

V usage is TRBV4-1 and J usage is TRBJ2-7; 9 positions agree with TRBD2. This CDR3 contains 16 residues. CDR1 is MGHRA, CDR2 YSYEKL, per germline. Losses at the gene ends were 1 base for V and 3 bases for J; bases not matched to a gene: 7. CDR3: CASSQARAGGSYEQYF. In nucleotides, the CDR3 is TGCGCCAGCAGCCAAGCAAGAGCGGGGGGCAGCTACGAGCAGTACTTC.

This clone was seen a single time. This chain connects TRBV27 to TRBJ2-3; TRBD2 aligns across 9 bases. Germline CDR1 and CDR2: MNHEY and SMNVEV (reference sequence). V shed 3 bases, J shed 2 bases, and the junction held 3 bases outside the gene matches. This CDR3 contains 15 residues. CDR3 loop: CASSFAGGTTDTQYF. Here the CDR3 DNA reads TGTGCCAGCAGTTTCGCGGGAGGGACCACAGATACGCAGTATTTT.

CDR3 loop: CASSYSRRTNTEAFF. Here the CDR3 DNA reads TGTGCCAGCAGTTACTCCCGACGGACAAACACTGAAGCTTTCTTT. The chain joins TRBV6-5 to TRBJ1-1; D possibly corresponds to TRBD1 (5 bases). Germline CDR1 and CDR2: MNHEY and SVGAGI. This CDR3 comprises 15 residues. Trimming stripped 0 bases from V and 2 bases from J, with 10 bases between.

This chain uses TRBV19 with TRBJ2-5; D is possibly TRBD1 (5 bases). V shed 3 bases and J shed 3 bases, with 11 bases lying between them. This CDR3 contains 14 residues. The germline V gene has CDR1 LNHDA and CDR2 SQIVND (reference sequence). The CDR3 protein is CASSISQGKETQYF. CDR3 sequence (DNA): TGTGCCAGTAGTATCAGCCAGGGCAAAGAGACCCAGTACTTC.

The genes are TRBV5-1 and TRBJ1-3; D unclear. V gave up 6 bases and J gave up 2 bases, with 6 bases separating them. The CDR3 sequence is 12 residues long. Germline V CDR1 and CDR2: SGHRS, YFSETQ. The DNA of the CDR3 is TGCGCCAGCACCGGTGCTGGAAACACCATATATTTT. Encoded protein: CASTGAGNTIYF.

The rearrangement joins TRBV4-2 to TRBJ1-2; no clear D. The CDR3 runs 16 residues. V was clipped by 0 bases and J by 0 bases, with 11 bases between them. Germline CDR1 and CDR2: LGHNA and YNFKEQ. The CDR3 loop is CASSQDLASSNYGYTF. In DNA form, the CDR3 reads TGTGCCAGCAGCCAAGATCTAGCCAGCTCTAACTATGGCTACACCTTC.

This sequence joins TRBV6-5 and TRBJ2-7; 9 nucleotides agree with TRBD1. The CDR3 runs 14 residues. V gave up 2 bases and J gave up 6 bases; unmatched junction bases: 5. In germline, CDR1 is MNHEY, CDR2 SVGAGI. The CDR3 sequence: CASSYGTGTSEQYF. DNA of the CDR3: TGTGCCAGCAGTTACGGGACAGGGACCTCCGAGCAGTACTTC.

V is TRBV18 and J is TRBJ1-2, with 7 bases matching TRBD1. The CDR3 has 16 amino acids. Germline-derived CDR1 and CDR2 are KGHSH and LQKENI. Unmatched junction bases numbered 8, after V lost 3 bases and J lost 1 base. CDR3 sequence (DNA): TGTGCCAGCTCACCCATGACAGGGCGGCGTAACTATGGCTACACCTTC. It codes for CASSPMTGRRNYGYTF.

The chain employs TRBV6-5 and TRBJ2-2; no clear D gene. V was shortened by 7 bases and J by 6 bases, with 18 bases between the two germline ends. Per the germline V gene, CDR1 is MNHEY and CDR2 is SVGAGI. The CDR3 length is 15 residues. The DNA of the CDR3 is TGTGCCAGCAACTCGTGGGCCTTGGGGTCCGGGGAGCTGTTTTTT. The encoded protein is CASNSWALGSGELFF.

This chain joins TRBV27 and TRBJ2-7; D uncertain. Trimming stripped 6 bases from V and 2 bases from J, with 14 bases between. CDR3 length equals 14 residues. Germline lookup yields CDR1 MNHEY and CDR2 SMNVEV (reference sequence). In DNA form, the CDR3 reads TGTGCCAGCAGGTTTCGGCAGGTGGCCTACGAGCAGTACTTC. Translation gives CASRFRQVAYEQYF.

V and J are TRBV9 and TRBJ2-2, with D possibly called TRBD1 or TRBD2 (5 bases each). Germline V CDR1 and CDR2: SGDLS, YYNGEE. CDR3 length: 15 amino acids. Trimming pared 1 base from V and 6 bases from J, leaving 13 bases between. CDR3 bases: TGTGCCAGCAGCGTATCTGGGACCCCCCCCGGGGAGCTGTTTTTT. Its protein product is CASSVSGTPPGELFF.

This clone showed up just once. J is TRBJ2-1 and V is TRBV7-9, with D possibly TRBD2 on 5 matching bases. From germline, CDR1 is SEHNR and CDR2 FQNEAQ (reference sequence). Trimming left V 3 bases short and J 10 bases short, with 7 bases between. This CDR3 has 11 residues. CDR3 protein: CASSFSVEQFF. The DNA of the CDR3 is TGTGCCAGCAGCTTTAGCGTGGAGCAGTTCTTC.